The subject of this entry is one TCR beta chain. Its antigen remains unidentified. This entry is derived from a study of graft-versus-host responses after intestinal transplantation. Study-wide context: Those transplanted obtained multivisceral, liver-intestinal, or isolated intestinal grafts. Anti-thymocyte globulin served as induction for all recipients, who then took tacrolimus and steroids for three to four years.

Germline V gene data show CDR1 as ENHRY and CDR2 as SYGVKD. V was shortened by 4 bases and J by 4 bases, with 6 bases between the two germline ends. The CDR3 spans 12 residues. Study-wide points: Detection of GvH clones occurred in recipient marrow, and some had their first appearance in ileum or blood. Graft-donor T cell macrochimerism in patients accompanied high graft-versus-host to host-versus-graft clonal ratios in allografts.

Measured with immunoSEQ multiplex PCR; TCRdb has only the in-frame clones, and not every one. Counted here are over 45,000 clones, 85% to 95% occurring once; the ten biggest clones make up approximately 6%. The specimen comprised PBMCs, sampled about 800 days after a first intestinal transplant, on the day of a second. J is TRBJ2-3 and V is TRBV10-3; D tentatively fits TRBD1 or TRBD2 (5 bases each). The TCR originated in a human patient who received an intestinal transplant, so some T cells may come from the graft donor. This CDR3 is CAISVGADTQYF. CDR3 coding DNA: TGTGCCATCAGTGTGGGGGCAGATACGCAGTATTTT.